This T cell receptor (beta chain) emerged from a study of blood T cell repertoires in COVID-19. Looking at the study overall: T cells, B-cell-depleted T cells, or PBMCs supplied cDNA or gDNA.

Points on this clone: Other DNA sequences of this sample code for an identical CDR3.

Per the original methods: Estimation of nucleated cell counts was performed using reference gene primer amplification. Clones were read by immunoSEQ multiplex PCR, and TCRdb kept only the in-frame ones, dropping some. V, J and clone size were drawn from that table, and D and trimming were deduced from the DNA. This sample carries hundreds of thousands of clones, about four fifths of them seen once, and the ten largest clones take roughly 10%. This CDR3 contains 15 residues. The V end lost 0 bases, the J end lost 0 bases, and 7 bases lay between the germline ends. Germline V lookup: CDR1 SGHDT, CDR2 YYEEEE.

This receptor was identified in a woman older than 75 with acute or convalescent COVID-19. Material: peripheral blood. The chain links TRBV5-6 to TRBJ1-3; no clear D gene. CDR3 sequence: CASSLDWSSGNTIYF. The CDR3 DNA follows: TGTGCCAGCAGCTTGGACTGGAGCTCTGGAAACACCATATATTTT.